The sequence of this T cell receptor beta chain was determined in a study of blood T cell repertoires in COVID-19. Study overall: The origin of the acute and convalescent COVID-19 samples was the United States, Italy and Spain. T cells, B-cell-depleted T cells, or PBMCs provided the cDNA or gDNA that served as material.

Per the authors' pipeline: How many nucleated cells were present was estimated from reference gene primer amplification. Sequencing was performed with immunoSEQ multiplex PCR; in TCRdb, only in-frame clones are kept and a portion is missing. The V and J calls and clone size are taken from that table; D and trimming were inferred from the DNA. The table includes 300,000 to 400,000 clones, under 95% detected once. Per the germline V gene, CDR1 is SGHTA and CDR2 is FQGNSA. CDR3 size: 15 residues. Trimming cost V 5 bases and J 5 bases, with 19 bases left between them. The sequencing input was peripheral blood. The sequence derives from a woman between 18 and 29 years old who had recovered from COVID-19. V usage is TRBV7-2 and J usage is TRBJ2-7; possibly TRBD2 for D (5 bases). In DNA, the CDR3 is TGTGCCAGCAGCCTCCGACCCACTAGAAGCCACGAGCAGTACGTC. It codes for CASSLRPTRSHEQYV.